This T cell receptor (beta chain) is from a study of CD8+ T cells in alopecia areata. The sample holds a few counts of this clone. The authors extracted RNA and reverse transcribed it into cDNA as the sequencing template. Method: immunoSEQ multiplex PCR; TCRdb's copy keeps in-frame clones and lacks some. Among 100,000 to 130,000 clones, approximately 59% were seen once, and the ten largest hold 20% to 25%. Trimming took off 2 bases at V and 6 bases at J, with 20 bases between the two ends. CDR3 length: 16 amino acids. Germline V gene sequence: CDR1 SGHAT, CDR2 FQNNGV. The sample was CD8+ T cells sorted from blood. The rearrangement links TRBV11-2 to TRBJ2-7; tentative D call: TRBD2 (6 bases). The TCR sequence derives from a human donor in good health. The CDR3 region has the DNA TGTGCCAGCAGCTTAAGGACCGGGACTGCCTTCGGCGAGCAGTACTTC. This gives the protein CASSLRTGTAFGEQYF.